A selection of T cell receptor beta chains follows, all from one sample in a study of blood T cell repertoires in COVID-19. Profiling relied on immunoSEQ multiplex PCR, and the TCRdb table lists in-frame clones only, not all of them. The data show 150,000 to 200,000 clones, 87% seen once. The specimen sequenced was peripheral blood. These receptors were collected from a woman in her fifties or sixties with acute or convalescent COVID-19. Each CDR3 is given with its conserved first and last residue. Fields, in order: J gene, D gene, clone size, V gene, CDR3 DNA, CDR3 protein. The D gene is left open where the match is weak. Clone size is not always given. Where it is, it says once, few, many or a class for expanded clones.

J: TRBJ2-7
D: .
size: .
V: TRBV12-3/TRBV12-4
DNA: TGTGCCAGCAGGGGGCGACCCCTCTACGAGCAGTACTTC
CDR3: CASRGRPLYEQYF

J: TRBJ2-7
D: .
size: once
V: TRBV30
DNA: TGTGCCTGGAGTGTGGCGGGGCTCGAGCAGTACTTC
CDR3: CAWSVAGLEQYF

J: TRBJ2-7
D: .
size: .
V: TRBV2
DNA: TGTGCCAGCAGTGAACAGGAAGTCTACGAGCAGTACTTC
CDR3: CASSEQEVYEQYF

J: TRBJ1-2
D: .
size: .
V: TRBV19
DNA: TGTGCCAGCCTCCGGGAGGTGGGATTTAACTATGGCTACACCTTC
CDR3: CASLREVGFNYGYTF

J: TRBJ2-7
D: .
size: .
V: TRBV5-4
DNA: TGTGCCAGCAGCCCCTTCCGGGGGACCTACGAGCAGTACTTC
CDR3: CASSPFRGTYEQYF

J: TRBJ1-2
D: .
size: .
V: TRBV6-5
DNA: TGTGCCAGCAGCCTACAGGGATCTTTAGGGTATGGCTACACCTTC
CDR3: CASSLQGSLGYGYTF

J: TRBJ2-5
D: .
size: once
V: TRBV9
DNA: TGTGCCAGCAGCGTTAGAGGTCAGCTCCAAGAGACCCAGTACTTC
CDR3: CASSVRGQLQETQYF

J: TRBJ1-2
D: .
size: few
V: TRBV5-1
DNA: TGCGCCAGCAGTACCGGAGGAGGGACTAACTATGGCTACACCTTC
CDR3: CASSTGGGTNYGYTF

J: TRBJ1-6
D: .
size: .
V: TRBV18
DNA: TGTGCCAGCTCACTAACAGGGAATTCACCCCTCCACTTT
CDR3: CASSLTGNSPLHF

J: TRBJ1-2
D: .
size: .
V: TRBV27
DNA: TGTGCCAGCAGTTTCGCCCGGGGGTATGGCTACACCTTC
CDR3: CASSFARGYGYTF

J: TRBJ2-1
D: TRBD2
size: .
V: TRBV5-1
DNA: TGCGCCAGCAGCTTGGTCGCGGGAGGATACAATGAGCAGTTCTTC
CDR3: CASSLVAGGYNEQFF

J: TRBJ1-2
D: .
size: .
V: TRBV18
DNA: TGTGCCAGCTCACCACCGGCCCAGGCGATCTATGGCTACACCTTC
CDR3: CASSPPAQAIYGYTF

J: TRBJ1-2
D: .
size: .
V: TRBV6-2/TRBV6-3
DNA: TGTGCCAGCAGTTACGAAGGGGCCTATGGCTACACCTTC
CDR3: CASSYEGAYGYTF

J: TRBJ2-6
D: .
size: few
V: TRBV4-3
DNA: TGCGCCAGCAGCCAAGATCAAGCGGGCTCTGGGGCCAACGTCCTGACTTTC
CDR3: CASSQDQAGSGANVLTF

J: TRBJ1-5
D: .
size: .
V: TRBV4-1
DNA: TGCGCCAGCAGCCAAGATAAGGCAGGGGTTCAGCCCCAGCATTTT
CDR3: CASSQDKAGVQPQHF

J: TRBJ2-1
D: .
size: .
V: TRBV7-2
DNA: TGTGCCAGCAGCTTCAGACAGCCTTACAATGAGCAGTTCTTC
CDR3: CASSFRQPYNEQFF

J: TRBJ1-1
D: .
size: .
V: TRBV9
DNA: TGTGCCAGCAGCGTAGCTAGTAGGTTCCGGGACACTGAAGCTTTCTTT
CDR3: CASSVASRFRDTEAFF

J: TRBJ1-1
D: TRBD1
size: .
V: TRBV30
DNA: TGTGCCTGGAGTGTAATGTTAGGGACAGGGGCGACGGAAGCTTTCTTT
CDR3: CAWSVMLGTGATEAFF

J: TRBJ1-1
D: .
size: .
V: TRBV19
DNA: TGTGCCAGTAGTACCCCCTTGGGAGGGCGAACTGAAGCTTTCTTT
CDR3: CASSTPLGGRTEAFF

J: TRBJ1-1
D: .
size: .
V: TRBV6-5
DNA: TGTGCCAGTACTTACTCGGGGGCGCGGACTGAAGCTTTCTTT
CDR3: CASTYSGARTEAFF

J: TRBJ1-1
D: TRBD1
size: once
V: TRBV19
DNA: TGTGCCACTGGACAGGGCCTCACTGAAGCTTTCTTT
CDR3: CATGQGLTEAFF

J: TRBJ1-4
D: TRBD1
size: once
V: TRBV5-6
DNA: TGTGCCAGCAGCTTATACTGGACAGGGAATGAAAAACTGTTTTTT
CDR3: CASSLYWTGNEKLFF

J: TRBJ1-5
D: TRBD1
size: few
V: TRBV19
DNA: TGTGCCACTACAGGGGGCTTAGGGAATCAGCCCCAGCATTTT
CDR3: CATTGGLGNQPQHF

J: TRBJ1-2
D: .
size: .
V: TRBV5-1
DNA: TGCGCCAGCAGCCCACAGGGAAGGGAATATGGCTACACCTTC
CDR3: CASSPQGREYGYTF

J: TRBJ1-2
D: .
size: .
V: TRBV7-6
DNA: TGTGCCAGCAGCCCAGGGTTATCCTATGGCTACACCTTC
CDR3: CASSPGLSYGYTF

J: TRBJ2-3
D: TRBD2
size: .
V: TRBV25-1
DNA: TGTGCCAGCAGTGAATCGGGGGGGCCTCCTAGCACAGATACGCAGTATTTT
CDR3: CASSESGGPPSTDTQYF

J: TRBJ2-6
D: TRBD1
size: .
V: TRBV7-9
DNA: TGTGCCAGCAGCTTTCCTACAGGGGAAGACTCTGGGGCCAACGTCCTGACTTTC
CDR3: CASSFPTGEDSGANVLTF

J: TRBJ1-1
D: .
size: few
V: TRBV19
DNA: TGTGCCAGTATGAATAGTATGAACACTGAAGCTTTCTTT
CDR3: CASMNSMNTEAFF

J: TRBJ1-4
D: .
size: .
V: TRBV9
DNA: TGTGCCAGCAGCGCGGGGGTTGCACCTAATGAAAAACTGTTTTTT
CDR3: CASSAGVAPNEKLFF

J: TRBJ2-1
D: .
size: .
V: TRBV3-1/TRBV3-2
DNA: TGTGCCAGCAGCCAAGACGGCGGGCTGTGGAATGAGCAGTTCTTC
CDR3: CASSQDGGLWNEQFF

J: TRBJ2-1
D: .
size: .
V: TRBV4-3
DNA: TGCGCCAGCAGCCAAGATTGGCCACCACGCTCCTACAATGAGCAGTTCTTC
CDR3: CASSQDWPPRSYNEQFF

J: TRBJ2-7
D: .
size: .
V: TRBV20-1
DNA: TGCAGTGCTAGTGAGGGACTGGGATCCTACGAGCAGTACTTC
CDR3: CSASEGLGSYEQYF

J: TRBJ2-7
D: TRBD2
size: once
V: TRBV7-2
DNA: TGTGCCAGCCGCTCTAGCGGCTCCTACGAGCAGTACTTC
CDR3: CASRSSGSYEQYF

J: TRBJ1-3
D: .
size: .
V: TRBV20-1
DNA: TGCAGTGCTAGTAGGGGGGGGACGACTGGAAACACCATATATTTT
CDR3: CSASRGGTTGNTIYF

J: TRBJ2-3
D: .
size: .
V: TRBV12-3/TRBV12-4
DNA: TGTGCCAGCAGTTATGGACGGGGAGATACGCAGTATTTT
CDR3: CASSYGRGDTQYF

J: TRBJ1-2
D: TRBD1
size: .
V: TRBV24-1
DNA: TGTGCCACCAGTGATCAAGGGACAGGGGGCGCCTATGGCTACACCTTC
CDR3: CATSDQGTGGAYGYTF

J: TRBJ2-7
D: TRBD1
size: once
V: TRBV5-4
DNA: TGTGCCAGCAGCCTGGACAGGGACAGGGGTTTAGGCGAGCAGTACTTC
CDR3: CASSLDRDRGLGEQYF

J: TRBJ1-4
D: TRBD1
size: few
V: TRBV10-3
DNA: TGTGCCATCAGCCCCGGACAGGGGGCAGGAGAAAAACTGTTTTTT
CDR3: CAISPGQGAGEKLFF

J: TRBJ2-7
D: .
size: .
V: TRBV2
DNA: TGTGCCAGCAGTACGACTGGCTACGAGCAGTACTTC
CDR3: CASSTTGYEQYF

J: TRBJ1-5
D: TRBD1
size: once
V: TRBV18
DNA: TGTGCCAGCGCTTACAGGGGCCAGCCCCAGCATTTT
CDR3: CASAYRGQPQHF

J: TRBJ2-5
D: .
size: .
V: TRBV7-2
DNA: TGTGCCAGCAGCCCCCGGGGGAGAGAGACCCAGTACTTC
CDR3: CASSPRGRETQYF

J: TRBJ2-5
D: .
size: .
V: TRBV5-1
DNA: TGCGCCAGCAGCTTGGCGGGGAACCAAGAGACCCAGTACTTC
CDR3: CASSLAGNQETQYF